A single sample is the source of the 8 T cell receptor beta chains below, sequenced in a study of cytomegalovirus exposure and HLA in healthy donors. Both 60 Vbeta primers and 13 Jbeta primers went into the PCR. Sequencing was performed with immunoSEQ multiplex PCR; in TCRdb, only in-frame clones are kept and a portion is missing. The repertoire holds 130,000 to 150,000 clones, 60% to 85% seen once, with 6.5% to 7% in the top ten. The specimen was PBMCs. Every receptor here comes from a woman aged 40 to 50 in good health and CMV-seropositive.

The J gene is TRBJ2-7, the V gene TRBV27, with a tentative D call TRBD2 (6 bases). V lost 2 bases to trimming and J lost 5 bases, with 13 bases between them. CDR1 and CDR2 (germline): MNHEY, SMNVEV (reference sequence). This CDR3 contains 14 residues. CDR3 nucleotide sequence: TGTGCCAGCAGTTTAAACGGGGGAACCCACGAGCAGTACTTC. It translates to CASSLNGGTHEQYF.

In this sample, this clone turned up once. The CDR3 sequence is CASSPISGTSGYEQYF. The DNA for the CDR3 is TGTGCCAGCTCACCAATATCCGGGACTAGCGGGTACGAGCAGTACTTC. The V call is TRBV18, the J call TRBJ2-5; TRBD2 matches at 12 bases. Matching the DNA end better, TRBJ2-7 makes the J call doubtful. Germline values: CDR1 KGHSH, CDR2 LQKENI. This CDR3 contains 16 residues.

This chain uses TRBV21-1 with TRBJ1-5; whether TRBD1, the table's D call, matches the DNA was not checked. TRBV21-1 is an annotated pseudogene. This CDR3 is built from 12 residues. The CDR3 protein is CASKQGDQPQHF. As DNA, the CDR3 is TGTGCCAGTAAACAGGGGGATCAGCCCCAGCATTTT.

The V and J genes are TRBV27 and TRBJ1-2, with 8 bases fitting TRBD1. Unmatched junction bases numbered 10, after V lost 5 bases and J lost 5 bases. Germline CDR1 reads MNHEY; CDR2 reads SMNVEV (reference sequence). This CDR3 contains 15 residues. The CDR3 sequence: CASSETGGWGYGYTF. The CDR3 DNA sequence: TGTGCCAGCAGTGAAACAGGGGGATGGGGTTATGGCTACACCTTC.

This chain uses TRBV7-9 with TRBJ2-5; tentatively, D is TRBD2 (6 bases). In germline, CDR1 is SEHNR, CDR2 FQNEAQ (reference sequence). This CDR3 spans 15 amino acids. Between the trimmed V and J ends, which lost 0 bases and 9 bases, there was a span of 17 bases. DNA for the CDR3: TGTGCCAGCAGCTTAGCGCTTTTTGGGGGGACGGCCCAGTACTTC. It translates to CASSLALFGGTAQYF.

This chain joins TRBV21-1 and TRBJ2-5; the table's D gene call, TRBD1, was not cross checked with the DNA. The end of the DNA aligns better with TRBJ2-7, so the J call may be wrong. TRBV21-1 is described as a pseudogene. The CDR3 runs to 12 residues. CDR3 sequence (DNA): TGTGCCAGATTGGGCAGCTCGTACGAGCAGTACTTC. Amino acids: CARLGSSYEQYF.

The V gene is TRBV7-2, the J gene TRBJ2-5, with D uncertain. The germline V gene encodes CDR1 SGHTA and CDR2 FQGNSA. CDR3 length: 13 amino acids. V lost 2 bases, J lost 2 bases, and 6 bases lay in between. The CDR3 coding sequence is TGTGCCAGCAGCTTATGGCAGCAAGAGACCCAGTACTTC. The encoded protein is CASSLWQQETQYF.

This clone occurred a few times. The chain carries TRBV9 and TRBJ2-1; TRBD2 matches 12 bases. The CDR3 runs to 15 residues. The germline gives CDR1 SGDLS, CDR2 YYNGEE. The V and J ends lost 1 base and 4 bases, in that order; junction bases with no gene match: 0. Here the CDR3 DNA reads TGTGCCAGCAGCGTACTAGCGGGGGGGTACAATGAGCAGTTCTTC. Amino acids: CASSVLAGGYNEQFF.